Following are 2 T cell receptor beta chains from one sample sequenced in a study of blood T cell repertoires in COVID-19. Assay: immunoSEQ multiplex PCR; the TCRdb copy retains only in-frame clones and omits some. The table records about 50,000 clones, approximately 80% of them present only once. Sequencing input: PBMCs or T cells enriched from blood (not recorded which). These receptors were obtained from a woman between 50 and 59 years old with acute COVID-19.

The chain couples TRBV6-5 to TRBJ1-2, with D hard to call. CDR1 is MNHEY and CDR2 is SVGAGI in the germline V gene. The CDR3 has 13 amino acids. Trimming stripped 11 bases from V and 6 bases from J, with 19 bases between. In nucleotides, the CDR3 is TGTGCCGGCTTGATTCGGGGAAATAATGGCTACACCTTC. Translation gives CAGLIRGNNGYTF.

The chain links TRBV16 to TRBJ1-5; D is unclear. V was trimmed by 6 bases and J by 0 bases, leaving 6 bases between them. Germline assignment: CDR1 KGHSY and CDR2 FQNENV. The CDR3 has 13 amino acids. The DNA of the CDR3 is TGTGCCAGCAGTCAGAATAGCAATCAGCCCCAGCATTTT. It specifies CASSQNSNQPQHF.